This TCR beta chain was profiled in a study of T cells in Graves' hyperthyroidism and ophthalmopathy (dated by TCRdb to between 2018 and 2020). About the full investigation: Peripheral blood was collected at initial diagnosis, before any treatment. A discovery cohort of about 100 patients, about 40 with Graves' ophthalmopathy and approximately 60 with stable Graves' hyperthyroidism, was used to find distinguishing TCR V-J signatures. Prospective prediction of ophthalmopathy was tested in an independent validation cohort consisting of 18 hyperthyroidism patients and some 17 patients who later progressed to ophthalmopathy. The roughly 94 discovery patients were randomly split 7:3 into training and test sets. In about 6 Graves' hyperthyroidism patients, the study also compared T-cell repertoires from thyroid tissue with T-cell repertoires from blood. Following sampling, methimazole starting at 30 mg daily was given to hyperthyroidism patients, and high-dose intravenous methylprednisolone was given to ophthalmopathy patients. According to the paper, TCR Vbeta CDR3 sequencing was carried out on approximately 140 peripheral blood samples, which came from fewer than 50 ophthalmopathy, 75 to 80 hyperthyroidism and approximately 17 progressor patients. Here is what the overall study found, with its caveats: No statistical method was used to set the sample size in advance, and investigators knew the group allocation. In validation, progression to ophthalmopathy was predicted by the model with approximately 67% sensitivity and just over 72% specificity, a median of approximately 6.5 months before onset. Most expanded thyroid clonotypes (frequency above 0.001) were also found in blood, which suggests that blood repertoires may mirror thyroid immune responses. In cross-validation, a model built on a 13 V-J signature told ophthalmopathy apart from stable hyperthyroidism with about 90% sensitivity and approximately 84% specificity, and in testing the same model reached 80%/75%.

A note on this clonotype: This receptor's antigen is unknown. The record has no base qualities; no much larger clone is one base away.

Taken from cysteine to phenylalanine, the CDR3 has 14 residues. Here the CDR3 DNA is all that survives: 42 bases in frame from base 1. Taken from the germline V gene, the CDR1 and CDR2 loops are MGHDK and SYGVNS. V is reduced by 0 bases and J by 6 bases, leaving a spacing of 12 bases between them. Hyperthyroidism patients were newly diagnosed, with disease duration under 2 months, and aged 18 to 65 years. Exclusion was applied to patients with uncontrolled infections, other autoimmune diseases, pregnancy or lactation. Diagnoses were based on clinical symptoms, serum thyroxine and TRAb, thyroid ultrasound and orbital computed tomography. For progressor patients, blood was drawn at the first diagnosis of hyperthyroidism, before any ophthalmopathy symptoms had appeared. PBMCs were separated from under 12 ml of fresh peripheral blood using Ficoll-Paque density gradient centrifugation. Progressor patients were defined as those initially diagnosed with Graves' hyperthyroidism in whom ophthalmopathy developed during follow-up. Trizol reagent was used to extract total RNA, and RNA quality was then checked on an Agilent 2100 Bioanalyzer.

TCR beta CDR3 regions were amplified from RNA transcripts. The TCR CDR3 was subjected to a first round of RT-PCR using the HTBI primer set and the Qiagen OneStep RT-PCR kit. A second multiplex PCR round built the libraries, followed by size selection and purification. The libraries were sequenced on an Illumina HiSeq2000 using paired-end 100 bp reads. As for how the authors treated the data: SOAPnuke was used to process the raw data, throwing out any read that contained adapters or uncalled bases, had a mean Phred below 15, or lacked an exact constant-primer or identifier match. COPE v1.2.5 was used to merge the high-quality paired reads, and each unique nucleotide sequence was defined as a clonotype. MiTCR v1.1 was used to align the clonotypes against IMGT TRBV, TRBD and TRBJ reference segments. Only V-J combinations with frequency above 0.0001, covering 99.2% of repertoires, were analysed. A TCS score was defined as the ratio of F50 (clonal expansion) to E x V (chaos), with BLOSUM62-based TCRdist applied between CDR3 peptides within each V-J. Welch's t-statistics and random forest reduced just over 500 V-J features to 13, which were used in a naive Bayes classifier (R e1071). The public sequencing data were trimmed at Q25 with fastp and processed into clonotypes with MiXCR by TCRdb, which kept only in-frame beta chains. Entries are consolidated by CDR3 protein sequence, retaining the most common genes and DNA. The authors' filters were not applied to this entry. This sample is represented by roughly 580,000 distinct CDR3 sequences; 11% to 15% of them were singletons. Roughly 6.2% of the sample lies in the top ten.

The source material was blood. The receptor was isolated from a woman in her thirties with Graves' hyperthyroidism that later progressed to Graves' ophthalmopathy. Recombination linked TRBV25-1 to TRBJ2-7, with a weak D call of TRBD2 (6 bases match). The nucleotide sequence reads TGTGCCAGCAGTGAATATTATTCCGGGGGCGAGCAGTACTTC. Translated, this gives CASSEYYSGGEQYF.